The 2 T cell receptor beta chains below come from one sample, sequenced in a study of shared clonotypes between healthy human individuals. Sequencing used immunoSEQ multiplex PCR; TCRdb keeps in-frame clones, though not all of them. Here the sample spans roughly 1.4 million clones, about 98.5% being singletons. The sample was naive CD4+ T cells sorted from blood. Sample subset: CD45RA+ positively selected. These receptor sequences come from a man aged 25-45 years in good health.

The chain joins TRBV15 to TRBJ2-1; 8 bases line up with TRBD1. The V gene end was trimmed by 1 base and the J gene end by 15 bases; junction bases not matched to a gene: 8. The V gene's germline CDR1 is LNHNV and CDR2 YYDKDF (reference sequence). The CDR3 totals 13 residues. DNA for the CDR3: TGTGCCACCAGCAGAGTTGCCCAGGACAGGGTGTTCTTC. Protein sequence: CATSRVAQDRVFF.

This clone was picked up one time. The V gene is TRBV5-6, the J gene TRBJ1-3, with a tentative D call TRBD1 (5 bases). CDR1 SGHDT and CDR2 YYEEEE come from the germline V gene. The germline V and J ends were trimmed by 2 bases and 8 bases, with 11 bases remaining between them. The CDR3 consists of 13 residues. The CDR3 coding sequence is TGTGCCAGCAGCTTCCGGGGGATTGACACCATATATTTT. It specifies CASSFRGIDTIYF.